These T cell receptor beta chains were read from a single sample in a study of CD8 T cells in ankylosing spondylitis. Using its own MiXCR run on the 5' RACE reads, TCRdb lists one record per CDR3 protein. The sample contains 200,000 to 250,000 distinct CDR3 sequences, approximately 7.3% of which appear only once. The sequencing sample was made of blood, either unsorted or a sorted T cell fraction (not recorded which). These receptors all come from a male donor with ankylosing spondylitis. Each CDR3 is given with its conserved first and last residue. Each record gives: J gene, V gene, clone size, D gene, CDR3 length, CDR3 DNA, CDR3 protein. A D gene is named only where the DNA matches it firmly. The listing skips clone size in some rows; elsewhere it reads once, few, many or a size class.

j_gene: TRBJ2-3
v_gene: TRBV6-1
abundance: many
d_gene: TRBD1
len: 15
CDR3nt: TGTGCCAGCAGTGTTTCTGTGGGACAGGCAGATACGCAGTATTTT
CDR3aa: CASSVSVGQADTQYF

j_gene: TRBJ2-6
v_gene: TRBV12-3/TRBV12-4
abundance: .
d_gene: .
len: 14
CDR3nt: TGTGCCAGCAGTTCGATTTCTGGGGCCAACGTCCTGACTTTC
CDR3aa: CASSSISGANVLTF

j_gene: TRBJ2-5
v_gene: TRBV6-5
abundance: few
d_gene: .
len: 14
CDR3nt: TGTGCCAGCAGTTACCCGGACGGTAAAGAGACCCAGTACTTC
CDR3aa: CASSYPDGKETQYF

j_gene: TRBJ2-1
v_gene: TRBV2
abundance: many
d_gene: TRBD1
len: 14
CDR3nt: TGTGCCAGCAGTGGACAGGGCCTCTACAATGAGCAGTTCTTC
CDR3aa: CASSGQGLYNEQFF

j_gene: TRBJ1-5
v_gene: TRBV20-1
abundance: few
d_gene: .
len: 14
CDR3nt: TGCAGTGCTAGAAGACAGGTTAGCAATCAGCCCCAGCATTTT
CDR3aa: CSARRQVSNQPQHF

j_gene: TRBJ2-1
v_gene: TRBV27
abundance: many
d_gene: TRBD1
len: 16
CDR3nt: TGTGCCAGCAGTTTGAGGACAGGGGCATCCTACAATGAGCAGTTCTTC
CDR3aa: CASSLRTGASYNEQFF

j_gene: TRBJ2-1
v_gene: TRBV15
abundance: few
d_gene: TRBD2
len: 13
CDR3nt: TGTGCCACCAGCCGGGGGGGGATTCTAGAGCAGTTCTTC
CDR3aa: CATSRGGILEQFF

j_gene: TRBJ2-7
v_gene: TRBV28
abundance: many
d_gene: .
len: 14
CDR3nt: TGTGCCAGCAGTAGCAGGTCCTCCTCCTACGAGCAGTACTTC
CDR3aa: CASSSRSSSYEQYF

j_gene: TRBJ2-3
v_gene: TRBV29-1
abundance: many
d_gene: TRBD1
len: 12
CDR3nt: TGCAGCTCTCGGACAGGGGAAGATACGCAGTATTTT
CDR3aa: CSSRTGEDTQYF

j_gene: TRBJ2-1
v_gene: TRBV4-1
abundance: once
d_gene: .
len: 13
CDR3nt: TGCGCCAGCAGCCAACGTAGGGTTAATGAGCAGTTCTTC
CDR3aa: CASSQRRVNEQFF

j_gene: TRBJ2-1
v_gene: TRBV20-1
abundance: .
d_gene: .
len: 15
CDR3nt: TGCAGTGCTAGAGGGCTAACGAGCTCCTACAATGAGCAGTTCTTC
CDR3aa: CSARGLTSSYNEQFF

j_gene: TRBJ2-5
v_gene: TRBV4-3
abundance: many
d_gene: .
len: 14
CDR3nt: TGCGCCAGCAGCCAAGATGAAGGGTTTGAGACCCAGTACTTC
CDR3aa: CASSQDEGFETQYF

j_gene: TRBJ2-7
v_gene: TRBV7-9
abundance: many
d_gene: .
len: 12
CDR3nt: TGTGCCAGTGGTTTTAGCTCCTACGAGCAGTACTTC
CDR3aa: CASGFSSYEQYF

j_gene: TRBJ1-1
v_gene: TRBV9
abundance: .
d_gene: .
len: 13
CDR3nt: TGTGCCAGCAAAAGACAGGAGAACACTGAAGCTTTCTTT
CDR3aa: CASKRQENTEAFF

j_gene: TRBJ2-1
v_gene: TRBV7-9
abundance: many
d_gene: .
len: 15
CDR3nt: TGTGCCAGCAGCTTGGGCGGATCCCCATTCAATGAGCAGTTCTTC
CDR3aa: CASSLGGSPFNEQFF

j_gene: TRBJ1-5
v_gene: TRBV4-3
abundance: many
d_gene: .
len: 15
CDR3nt: TGCGCCAGCAGCCAAGATCTAGGGGTCCATCAGCCCCAGCATTTT
CDR3aa: CASSQDLGVHQPQHF

j_gene: TRBJ1-5
v_gene: TRBV7-2
abundance: many
d_gene: .
len: 14
CDR3nt: TGTGCCAGCAGCCACTGGGGGGGAGGTCAGCCCCAGCATTTT
CDR3aa: CASSHWGGGQPQHF

j_gene: TRBJ2-2
v_gene: TRBV28
abundance: .
d_gene: .
len: 17
CDR3nt: TGTGCCAGCAGACGACACAGGCCTACCTCGAACACCGGGGAGCTGTTTTTT
CDR3aa: CASRRHRPTSNTGELFF

j_gene: TRBJ1-4
v_gene: TRBV3-1
abundance: .
d_gene: TRBD1
len: 15
CDR3nt: TGTGCCAGCAGCCAGGGACGGGACAGATCTGAAAAACTGTTTTTT
CDR3aa: CASSQGRDRSEKLFF

j_gene: TRBJ1-1
v_gene: TRBV11-3
abundance: many
d_gene: .
len: 13
CDR3nt: TGTGCCAGCTCCTTCGGTGCGAACACTGAAGCTTTCTTT
CDR3aa: CASSFGANTEAFF

j_gene: TRBJ2-1
v_gene: TRBV6-2/TRBV6-3
abundance: many
d_gene: TRBD2
len: 18
CDR3nt: TGTGCCAGCAGTTACTTTGGACTAGCGGTGCTCTCCTACAATGAGCAGTTCTTC
CDR3aa: CASSYFGLAVLSYNEQFF

j_gene: TRBJ1-6
v_gene: TRBV6-5
abundance: many
d_gene: .
len: 15
CDR3nt: TGTGCCAGCAGTTACCGGGCCTATATTAATTCACCCCTCCACTTT
CDR3aa: CASSYRAYINSPLHF

j_gene: TRBJ2-1
v_gene: TRBV12-3/TRBV12-4
abundance: .
d_gene: .
len: 14
CDR3nt: TGTGCCAGCAGTTTCAGGGCTACCTACAATGAGCAGTTCTTC
CDR3aa: CASSFRATYNEQFF

j_gene: TRBJ1-1
v_gene: TRBV6-2/TRBV6-3
abundance: .
d_gene: .
len: 15
CDR3nt: TGTGCCAGCAGTTACTCGGGGATATTGAACACTGAAGCTTTCTTT
CDR3aa: CASSYSGILNTEAFF